The 6 T cell receptor beta chains given below trace back to one sample, sequenced in a study of blood T cell repertoires in COVID-19 (dated by TCRdb to between 2020 and 2021). The method behind the library was the immunoSEQ multiplex PCR assay. This is the immuneACCESS table as TCRdb keeps it, with only in-frame sequences that have V and J called. A part of the clones is gone; compared with another copy, unresolved V genes explain less than half, and the rest is unexplained. The sample table records approximately 160,000 clones; 85% to 95% of these occur just once. Around 2% of the sample lies in the top ten. The sample comprised peripheral blood. The origin of the receptors is a woman aged 55 to 70 with COVID-19, enrolled during active disease.

V usage is TRBV15 and J usage is TRBJ1-2; unclear D gene. Germline CDR1 LNHNV, CDR2 YYDKDF (reference sequence). The CDR3 consists of 14 residues. Deletions cut 1 base from V and 13 bases from J, with 19 bases between. As DNA, the CDR3 is TGTGCCACCAGCAGAGCCGCCACCCCTCGACAACCCACCTTC. Its protein is CATSRAATPRQPTF.

The chain carries TRBV5-1 and TRBJ1-2, with D possibly TRBD1 on 6 matching bases. The V and J ends lost 1 base and 2 bases respectively, with 15 bases between them. Germline CDR1 SGHRS, CDR2 YFSETQ. The CDR3 length is 16 residues. DNA of the CDR3: TGCGCCAGCAGCTTGAGTCAGTTTACAGGGAACTATGGCTACACCTTC. Residues: CASSLSQFTGNYGYTF.

The chain recombines TRBV2 with TRBJ1-5, with 11 bases fitting TRBD1. The CDR3 extends over 16 amino acids. V dropped 4 bases and J dropped 1; count of bases not matched to a gene: 3. The germline V gene has CDR1 SNHLY and CDR2 FYNNEI. The CDR3 protein is CASSGTGGLSNQPQHF. CDR3 coding DNA: TGTGCCAGCAGTGGGACAGGGGGCTTAAGCAATCAGCCCCAGCATTTT.

This chain links TRBV5-4 with TRBJ2-5; 7 positions agree with TRBD1. This CDR3 spans 16 amino acids. The germline V gene has CDR1 SGHNT and CDR2 YYREEE (reference sequence). The J segment lost 5 bases and the V segment lost 0 bases, leaving 10 bases of the junction unmatched. CDR3 DNA sequence: TGTGCCAGCAGCTTGGAGGGGGCAACTAAGGAGGAGACCCAGTACTTC. As protein: CASSLEGATKEETQYF.

This clone appeared a single time. The CDR3: CASSVERGRDGELFF. CDR3 sequence (DNA): TGTGCCAGCAGCGTAGAAAGGGGCAGGGACGGGGAGCTGTTTTTT. The chain joins TRBV9 to TRBJ2-2; D may be TRBD1 (5 bases). The CDR3 is 15 residues long. V was pared by 0 bases and J by 7 bases, with 13 bases between. CDR1 SGDLS and CDR2 YYNGEE come from the germline V gene.

The chain couples TRBV5-1 to TRBJ2-5; 10 nucleotides line up with TRBD2. Looked up from germline, CDR1 is SGHRS and CDR2 is YFSETQ. The CDR3 is made up of 15 amino acids. V was pared by 7 bases and J by 5 bases, with 11 bases of the junction left unmatched. The CDR3 protein is CASGDSGGTGETQYF. The CDR3 nucleotides read TGCGCCAGCGGGGATAGCGGGGGGACCGGGGAGACCCAGTACTTC. The whole variable domain, filled in from reference TRBV5-1 and TRBJ2-5, reads KAGVTQTPRYLIKTRGQQVTLSCSPISGHRSVSWYQQTPGQGLQFLFEYFSETQRNKGNFPGRFSGRQFSNSRSEMNVSTLELGDSALYLCASGDSGGTGETQYFGPGTRLLVL.